This entry features one T cell receptor (beta chain) sequence. Its matching antigen is unknown. Germline V gives CDR1 MDHEN, CDR2 SYDVKM. With 7 bases clipped from V and 1 base from J, the junction kept 4 bases outside the gene matches. This CDR3 comprises 15 residues. This entry is derived from a study of shared clonotypes between healthy human individuals. Findings of the study overall: Naive CD4 clonotypes were shared across a handful of donors at about 5%.

Naive CD8 cells, CD45RO-negative and positively selected for CCR7, excluded terminally differentiated effector memory CD45RA+ cells. Using immunoSEQ multiplex PCR, the repertoire was profiled, and TCRdb retains in-frame clones only, with some absent. The top ten clones hold around 1.1% of a sample with millions of clones, about 94% of them seen once. The receptor was isolated from a young man in good health. The V call is TRBV28, the J call TRBJ2-3, with 11 bases fitting TRBD2. Sequenced sample: naive CD8+ T cells sorted from blood. The CDR3 loop is CASTVTSGGTDTQYF. CDR3 bases: TGTGCCAGCACCGTGACTAGCGGGGGCACAGATACGCAGTATTTT.